This T cell receptor (beta chain) was captured in a study of blood T cell repertoires in COVID-19. Overall study context: PBMCs, B-cell-depleted T cells, or T cells provided the cDNA or gDNA that made up the material.

Profiled with immunoSEQ multiplex PCR; TCRdb holds only in-frame clones, not every one. This sample yields some 41,000 clones, of which just over 85% are seen a single time; 5.2% belongs to the top ten. This clone was seen a single time. This clonotype was sampled from a middle-aged man with active COVID-19. Sequenced input: peripheral blood.

The CDR3 loop reads CASSQESSGSSYEQYF. CDR3 DNA: TGTGCCAGCAGCCAAGAATCCAGCGGGAGCTCCTACGAGCAGTACTTC. The chain carries TRBV4-2 and TRBJ2-7, with TRBD2 matching 8 bases. Trimming cost V 0 bases and J 0 bases; bases outside gene matches: 4. The CDR3 has 16 amino acids. Germline CDR1 LGHNA, CDR2 YNFKEQ.